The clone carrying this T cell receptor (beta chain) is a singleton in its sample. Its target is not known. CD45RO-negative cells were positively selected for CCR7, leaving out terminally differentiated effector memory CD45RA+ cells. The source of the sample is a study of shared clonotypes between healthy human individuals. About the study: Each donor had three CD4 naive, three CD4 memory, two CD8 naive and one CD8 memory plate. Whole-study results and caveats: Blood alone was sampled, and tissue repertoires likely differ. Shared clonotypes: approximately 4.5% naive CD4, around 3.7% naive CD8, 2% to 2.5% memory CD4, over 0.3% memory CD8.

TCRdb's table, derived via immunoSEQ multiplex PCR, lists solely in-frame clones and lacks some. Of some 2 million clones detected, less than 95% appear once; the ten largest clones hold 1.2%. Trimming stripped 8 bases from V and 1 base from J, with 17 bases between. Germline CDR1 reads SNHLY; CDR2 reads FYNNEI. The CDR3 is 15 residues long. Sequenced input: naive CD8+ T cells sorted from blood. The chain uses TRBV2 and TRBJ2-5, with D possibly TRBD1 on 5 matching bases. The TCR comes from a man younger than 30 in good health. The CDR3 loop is CASGAPSGIQETQYF. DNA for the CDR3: TGTGCCAGCGGGGCCCCCTCTGGGATCCAAGAGACCCAGTACTTC.